This T cell receptor beta chain originates from a study of cytomegalovirus exposure and HLA in healthy donors. The CDR3 loop spans 15 amino acids. The V end lost 2 bases, the J end lost 3 bases, and 11 bases lay between the germline ends. The V gene's germline CDR1 is MNHEY and CDR2 SMNVEV (reference sequence). The primer mix had 60 Vbeta and 13 Jbeta primers. Sequencing used immunoSEQ multiplex PCR; TCRdb keeps in-frame clones, though not all of them. Its table lists roughly 80,000 clones. This chain joins TRBV27 and TRBJ1-5; D remains unclear. The sequenced material came from PBMCs. The TCR originated in a girl aged 10-17 years in good health and CMV-seropositive. The CDR3 DNA reads TGTGCCAGCAGTTTAAGTTCAGGAATCAATCAGCCCCAGCATTTT. Translated, it gives CASSLSSGINQPQHF.